The 8 T cell receptor beta chains reported below all come from one sample, sequenced in a study of T-cell reconstitution after alpha-beta-depleted transplantation in children (dated by TCRdb to 2015 to 2016). The intended sense of this specimen's treatment or condition label: allogeneic hematopoietic cell transplantation with graft depleted of TCRalphabeta T cells and CD19 B cells. The receptor library was made with PCR. Sequencing used an Illumina HiSeq 2500. To normalize quantification of the TCRbeta repertoire, the TCR libraries were built with molecular barcoding that relied on unique molecular identifiers. The public reads were run again by TCRdb, first through fastp at Q25 and then through MiXCR, and only productive beta chains were kept. Every distinct CDR3 protein forms one entry, paired with its most common genes and DNA. This sample comprises about 220,000 distinct CDR3 sequences, about 15% of them detected only once. The top ten clonotypes cover about 41% of the sample.

The sample was PBMCs, mostly from graft donor cells, taken 360 days after TCRalphabeta/CD19-depleted stem cell transplant. These receptors were obtained from a male patient aged 2-10 years who had a stem cell transplant for acute lymphoblastic leukemia, so the T cells may come from the graft donor.

This chain connects TRBV2 to TRBJ2-1, with TRBD2 matching over 12 bases. Losses at the gene ends were 5 bases for V and 6 bases for J; bases not matched to a gene: 8. The CDR3 contains 16 residues. Germline V gene lookup returns CDR1 SNHLY and CDR2 FYNNEI. CDR3 protein: CASSPRTSGTLNEQFF. DNA of the CDR3: TGTGCCAGCAGTCCACGGACTAGCGGGACCCTCAATGAGCAGTTCTTC.

In this sample, this clonotype turned up a few times. CDR3 nucleotides: TGCGCCAGCAGCCGAGGGCGTGGGGGGTTCGACACCATATATTTT. This codes for CASSRGRGGFDTIYF. The rearrangement links TRBV4-3 to TRBJ1-3; a possible D gene is TRBD1 (5 bases). The germline V and J ends were trimmed by 4 bases and 8 bases, with 18 bases remaining between them. The germline V gene has CDR1 LGHNA and CDR2 YSLEER. This CDR3 has 15 residues.

Here the CDR3 DNA reads TGCAGCGTTGAGGGCAGGGGGCGCACAGCTTTCTTT. Translated, it gives CSVEGRGRTAFF. The rearrangement links TRBV29-1 to TRBJ1-1, with 8 bases that match TRBD1. CDR3 length: 12 residues. From germline, CDR1 is SQVTM and CDR2 ANQGSEA. Losses at the gene ends were 3 bases for V and 10 bases for J; bases not matched to a gene: 7.

This clonotype has only a few counts. V is TRBV18 and J is TRBJ1-1; D ambiguous. The CDR3 loop spans 13 amino acids. Germline CDR1 is KGHSH and CDR2 is LQKENI. Trimming took off 2 bases at V and 3 bases at J, with 7 bases between the two ends. CDR3 bases: TGTGCCAGCTCACCAATTGAGGACACTGAAGCTTTCTTT. Translation: CASSPIEDTEAFF.

The rearrangement joins TRBV6-5 to TRBJ1-5; TRBD1 matches 10 bases. Germline V gene lookup returns CDR1 MNHEY and CDR2 SVGAGI. This CDR3 contains 14 residues. With V trimmed by 2 bases and J by 6 bases, 1 base remained unmatched. The CDR3 coding sequence is TGTGCCAGCAGTTACGGACAGGGGGGTCAGCCCCAGCATTTT. Its translation is CASSYGQGGQPQHF.

The chain combines TRBV7-8 with TRBJ2-1; no firm D call. The CDR3 totals 14 residues. V gave up 5 bases and J gave up 4 bases, with 12 bases separating them. CDR1 is SGHVS, CDR2 FQNEAQ, per germline. The CDR3 sequence: CASSRDRTYNEQFF. In nucleotides, the CDR3 is TGTGCCAGCAGCCGAGATAGAACGTACAATGAGCAGTTCTTC.

This clonotype occurred a few times. The CDR3 DNA sequence: TGTGCCAGCACTCCACTGGGGCGGGGAGCCCCCTACGAGCAGTACTTC. It codes for CASTPLGRGAPYEQYF. The chain employs TRBV6-1 and TRBJ2-7; a possible D gene is TRBD2 (6 bases). The CDR3 has 16 amino acids. V was trimmed by 7 bases and J by 2 bases, leaving 21 bases between them. Germline V gene lookup returns CDR1 MNHNS and CDR2 SASEGT.

This clonotype was observed a handful of times. This rearrangement joins TRBV9 to TRBJ2-3; D is undetermined. V was shortened by 3 bases and J by 7 bases, with 21 bases between the two germline ends. This CDR3 region has 16 residues. Germline values: CDR1 SGDLS, CDR2 YYNGEE. This CDR3 is CASSASITYLQNTQYF. The CDR3 DNA reads as TGTGCCAGCAGCGCCAGTATCACATACCTCCAGAATACGCAGTATTTT.